This T cell receptor beta chain was identified during a study of Ad26.COV2.S vaccination and SARS-CoV-2 variants. For the study at large: The donor participated in the COV1001 trial, in its Ad26.COV2.S arm. Participants got Ad26.COV2.S intramuscularly, once or twice 56 days apart.

CDR1 and CDR2 from the germline V gene are SGHRS and YFSETQ. V gave up 4 bases and J gave up 1 base, with 8 bases separating them. The CDR3 length is 13 residues. TCRdb's table, derived via immunoSEQ multiplex PCR, lists solely in-frame clones and lacks some. Of about half a million clones detected, about 88% appear once; the ten largest clones hold roughly 1.7%. Treatment defined: over 15 received Ad26.COV2.S at low or high dose, single or two shots; about 5 received placebo; per-sample allocation not given. All samples were drawn on day 63, counting from the first vaccine or placebo injection. An Ad26 vector that expressed Wuhan-strain SARS-CoV-2 spike constituted the vaccine.

This chain uses TRBV5-1 with TRBJ1-1; D unresolved. Sequencing was performed on peripheral blood, taken in a trial of Ad26.COV2.S vaccine versus placebo. This receptor was identified in a person between 18 and 60 years old who received the Ad26.COV2.S COVID-19 vaccine or a placebo. The DNA of the CDR3 is TGCGCCAGCAGCCTGCCGGCGAACACTGAAGCTTTCTTT. Amino acids: CASSLPANTEAFF.